This T cell receptor beta chain was sequenced for a study of T cell changes during pregnancy in multiple sclerosis. Sequencing used immunoSEQ multiplex PCR; TCRdb keeps in-frame clones, though not all of them. The sample records 60,000 to 65,000 clones, about 90% being singletons. CDR3 size: 17 residues. This receptor was identified in a female donor with multiple sclerosis, enrolled in a pregnancy study. The chain combines TRBV21-1 with TRBJ2-2; TRBD1 reflects the table's D call only, with no check against the DNA. TRBV21-1 is given as a pseudogene. Here the sequenced sample was peripheral blood, taken in the first trimester of pregnancy. In DNA, the CDR3 is TGTGCCAGCAGCAAAGGGGACCCGGGACAGATCACCGGGGAGCTGTTTTTT. Translated, it gives CASSKGDPGQITGELFF.